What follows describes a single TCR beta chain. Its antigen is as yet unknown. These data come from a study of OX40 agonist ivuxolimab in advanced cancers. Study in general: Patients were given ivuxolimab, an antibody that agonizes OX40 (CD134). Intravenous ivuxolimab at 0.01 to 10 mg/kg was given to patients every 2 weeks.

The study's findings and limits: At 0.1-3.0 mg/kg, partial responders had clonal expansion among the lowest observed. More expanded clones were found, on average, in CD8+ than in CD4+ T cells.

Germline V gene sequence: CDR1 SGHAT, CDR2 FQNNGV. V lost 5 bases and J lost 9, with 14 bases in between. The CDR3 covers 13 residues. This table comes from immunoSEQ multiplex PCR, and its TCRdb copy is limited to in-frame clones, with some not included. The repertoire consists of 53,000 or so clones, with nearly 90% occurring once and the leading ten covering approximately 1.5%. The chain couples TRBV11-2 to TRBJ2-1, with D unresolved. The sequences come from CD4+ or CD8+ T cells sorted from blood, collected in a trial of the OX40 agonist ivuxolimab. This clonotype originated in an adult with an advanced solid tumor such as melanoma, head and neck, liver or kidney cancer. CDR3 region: CASSMQIKGEQFF. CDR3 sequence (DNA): TGTGCCAGCAGCATGCAGATTAAGGGTGAGCAGTTCTTC. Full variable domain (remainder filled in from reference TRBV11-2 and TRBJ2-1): EAGVAQSPRYKIIEKRQSVAFWCNPISGHATLYWYQQILGQGPKLLIQFQNNGVVDDSQLPKDRFSAERLKGVDSTLKIQPAKLEDSAVYLCASSMQIKGEQFFGPGTRLTVL.